This TCR beta chain comes out of a study of T cell changes during pregnancy in multiple sclerosis. The CDR3 loop spans 15 amino acids. The V gene lost 1 base and the J gene lost 1 base, with 11 bases spanning the gap. In germline, CDR1 is SEHNR, CDR2 FQNEAQ (reference sequence). This clone was counted a few times. Generated by immunoSEQ multiplex PCR, the TCRdb table keeps only in-frame clones and is missing some. The data hold about 80,000 clones, with about 90% observed a single time. This material consisted of peripheral blood, taken before pregnancy. The sequence was collected from a female donor with multiple sclerosis, enrolled in a pregnancy study. This chain uses TRBV7-9 with TRBJ2-7, with D maybe TRBD1 (6 bases). This chain's CDR3 is CASSLETGPSYEQYF. In nucleotides, the CDR3 is TGTGCCAGCAGCTTAGAAACAGGGCCTTCCTACGAGCAGTACTTC.